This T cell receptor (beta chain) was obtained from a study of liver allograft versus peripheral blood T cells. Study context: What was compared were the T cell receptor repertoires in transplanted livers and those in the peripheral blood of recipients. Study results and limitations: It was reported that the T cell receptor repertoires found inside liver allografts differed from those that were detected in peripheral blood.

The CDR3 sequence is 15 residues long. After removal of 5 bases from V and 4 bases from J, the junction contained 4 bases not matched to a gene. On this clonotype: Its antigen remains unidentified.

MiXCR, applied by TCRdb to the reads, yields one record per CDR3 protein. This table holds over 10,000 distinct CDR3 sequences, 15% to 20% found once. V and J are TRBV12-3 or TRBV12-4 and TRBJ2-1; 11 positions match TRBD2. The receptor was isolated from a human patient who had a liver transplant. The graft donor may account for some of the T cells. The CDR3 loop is CASSLLAGGYNEQFF. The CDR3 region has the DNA TGTGCCAGCAGTCTCCTAGCGGGGGGTTACAATGAGCAGTTCTTC.